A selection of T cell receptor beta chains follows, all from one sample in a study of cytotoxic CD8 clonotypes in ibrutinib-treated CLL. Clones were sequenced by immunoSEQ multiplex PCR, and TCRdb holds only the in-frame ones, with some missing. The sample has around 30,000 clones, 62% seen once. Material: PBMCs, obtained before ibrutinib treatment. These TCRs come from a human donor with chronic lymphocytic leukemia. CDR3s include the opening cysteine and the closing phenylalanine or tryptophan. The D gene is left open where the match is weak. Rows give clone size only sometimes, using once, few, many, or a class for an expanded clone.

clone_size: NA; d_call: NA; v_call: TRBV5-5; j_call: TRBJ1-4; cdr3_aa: CASSLINSLNEKLFF; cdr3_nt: TGTGCCAGCAGCTTGATAAACAGCCTTAATGAAAAACTGTTTTTT
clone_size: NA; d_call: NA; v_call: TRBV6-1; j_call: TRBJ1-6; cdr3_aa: CASTERGGNSPLHF; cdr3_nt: TGTGCCAGCACTGAGAGGGGAGGCAATTCACCCCTCCACTTT
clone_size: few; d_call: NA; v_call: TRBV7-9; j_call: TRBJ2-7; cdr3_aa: CASSTQGLGEQYF; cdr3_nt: TGTGCCAGCAGCACCCAAGGGTTGGGAGAGCAGTACTTC
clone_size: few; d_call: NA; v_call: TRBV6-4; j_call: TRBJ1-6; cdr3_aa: CASSSRGYNSPLHF; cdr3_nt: TGTGCCAGCAGCTCCCGGGGGTACAATTCACCCCTCCACTTT
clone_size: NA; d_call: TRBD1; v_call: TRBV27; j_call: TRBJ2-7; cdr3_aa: CASSVQGEHEQYF; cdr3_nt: TGTGCCAGCAGTGTCCAGGGGGAACACGAGCAGTACTTC
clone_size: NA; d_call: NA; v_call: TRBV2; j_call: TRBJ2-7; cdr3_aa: CASNGGEREQYF; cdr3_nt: TGTGCCAGCAATGGCGGGGAACGCGAGCAGTACTTC
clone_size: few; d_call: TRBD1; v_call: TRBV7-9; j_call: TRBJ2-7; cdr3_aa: CASSSTGQGDYEQYF; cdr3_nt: TGTGCCAGCAGCTCCACGGGACAGGGGGATTACGAGCAGTACTTC
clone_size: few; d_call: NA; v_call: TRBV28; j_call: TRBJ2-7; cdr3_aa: CASNLGQSYEQYF; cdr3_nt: TGTGCCAGCAACCTAGGACAGTCCTACGAGCAGTACTTC
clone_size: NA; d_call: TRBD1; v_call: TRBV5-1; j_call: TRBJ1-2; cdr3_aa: CASSLDGTVVNYGYTF; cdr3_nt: TGCGCCAGCAGCTTGGATGGGACAGTCGTTAACTATGGCTACACCTTC
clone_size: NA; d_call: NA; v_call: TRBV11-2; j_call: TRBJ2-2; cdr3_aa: CASSQNTGELFF; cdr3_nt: TGTGCCAGCAGTCAGAACACCGGGGAGCTGTTTTTT
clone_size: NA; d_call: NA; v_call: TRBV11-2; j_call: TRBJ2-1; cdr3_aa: CASSWTGGGVGDEQFF; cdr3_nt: TGTGCCAGCAGCTGGACCGGGGGCGGGGTAGGCGATGAGCAGTTCTTC
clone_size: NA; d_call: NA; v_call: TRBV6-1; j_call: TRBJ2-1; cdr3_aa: CASGPGLASVEQFF; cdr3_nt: TGTGCCAGCGGCCCGGGACTCGCCTCGGTTGAGCAGTTCTTC
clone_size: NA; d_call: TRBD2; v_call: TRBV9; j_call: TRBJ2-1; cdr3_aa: CASSPGTRVYNEQFF; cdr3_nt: TGTGCCAGCAGCCCCGGGACTAGGGTGTACAATGAGCAGTTCTTC
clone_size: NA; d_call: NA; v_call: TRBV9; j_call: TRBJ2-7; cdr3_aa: CASSASGFYEQYF; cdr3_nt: TGTGCCAGCAGCGCCTCAGGGTTCTACGAGCAGTACTTC
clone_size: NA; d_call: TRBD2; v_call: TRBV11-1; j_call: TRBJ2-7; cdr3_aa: CASTPPQAGVVEQYF; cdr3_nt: TGTGCCAGCACCCCGCCCCAAGCGGGAGTAGTTGAGCAGTACTTC
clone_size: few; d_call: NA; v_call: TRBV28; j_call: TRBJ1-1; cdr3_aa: CASTTFTEAFF; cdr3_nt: TGTGCCAGCACCACTTTTACTGAAGCTTTCTTT
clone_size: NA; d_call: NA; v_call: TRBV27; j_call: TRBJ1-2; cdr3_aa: CASSSKHTTGFYGYTF; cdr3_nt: TGTGCCAGCAGTTCAAAGCATACTACAGGGTTCTATGGCTACACCTTC
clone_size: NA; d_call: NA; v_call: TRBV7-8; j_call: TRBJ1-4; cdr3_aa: CASSLGQGIEKLFF; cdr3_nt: TGTGCCAGCAGCTTAGGGCAGGGAATAGAAAAACTGTTTTTT
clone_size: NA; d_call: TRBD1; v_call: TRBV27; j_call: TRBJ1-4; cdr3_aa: CASSFTGGAGEKLFF; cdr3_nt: TGTGCCAGCAGTTTTACAGGGGGCGCTGGGGAAAAACTGTTTTTT
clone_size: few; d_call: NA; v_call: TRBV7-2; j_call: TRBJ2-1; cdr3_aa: CASSLYIYGGRSSYNEQFF; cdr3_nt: TGTGCCAGCAGCTTGTATATTTACGGCGGCCGAAGCTCCTACAATGAGCAGTTCTTC
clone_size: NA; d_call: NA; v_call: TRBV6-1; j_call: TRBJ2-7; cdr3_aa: CASSELDTSSYEQYF; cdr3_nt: TGTGCCAGCAGTGAACTGGACACCTCCTCCTACGAGCAGTACTTC
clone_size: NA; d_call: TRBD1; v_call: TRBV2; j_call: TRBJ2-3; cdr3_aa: CASNQVGGQGSVDTQYF; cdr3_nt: TGTGCCAGCAATCAGGTTGGAGGACAGGGTAGTGTAGATACGCAGTATTTT
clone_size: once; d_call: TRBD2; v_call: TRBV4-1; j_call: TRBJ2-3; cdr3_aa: CASSQNGAGDSDTQYF; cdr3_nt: TGCGCCAGCAGCCAGAACGGAGCGGGAGACTCAGATACGCAGTATTTT
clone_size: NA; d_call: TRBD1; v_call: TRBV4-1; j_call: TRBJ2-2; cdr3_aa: CASSQATGPNTGELFF; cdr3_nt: TGCGCCAGCAGCCAGGCGACAGGGCCGAACACCGGGGAGCTGTTTTTT
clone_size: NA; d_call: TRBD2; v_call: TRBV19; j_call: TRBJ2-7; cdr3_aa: CASRLAGNYEQYF; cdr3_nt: TGTGCCAGTAGGCTAGCGGGAAATTACGAGCAGTACTTC
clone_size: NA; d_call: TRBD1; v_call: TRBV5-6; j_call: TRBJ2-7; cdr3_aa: CASSVTGGEQYF; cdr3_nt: TGTGCCAGCAGCGTGACAGGGGGCGAGCAGTACTTC
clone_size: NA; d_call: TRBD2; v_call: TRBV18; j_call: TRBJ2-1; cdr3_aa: CASSPGTGLAGNEQFF; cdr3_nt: TGTGCCAGCTCACCGGGAACGGGACTAGCGGGTAATGAGCAGTTCTTC
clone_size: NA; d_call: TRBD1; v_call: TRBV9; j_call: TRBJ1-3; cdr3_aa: CASSPQGGVGGNTIYF; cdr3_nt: TGTGCCAGCAGCCCACAGGGGGGAGTGGGTGGAAACACCATATATTTT
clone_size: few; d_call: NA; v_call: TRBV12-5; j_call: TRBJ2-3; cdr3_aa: CASGLDWDTQYF; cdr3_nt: TGTGCTAGTGGTTTGGATTGGGATACGCAGTATTTT
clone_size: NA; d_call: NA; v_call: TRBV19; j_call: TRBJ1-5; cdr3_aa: CASRPYRAGNQPQHF; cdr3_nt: TGTGCCAGTAGGCCCTACAGGGCTGGGAATCAGCCCCAGCATTTT
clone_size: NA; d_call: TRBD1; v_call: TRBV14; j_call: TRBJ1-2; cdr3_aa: CASSQAGTGGHGYTF; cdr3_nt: TGTGCCAGCAGCCAAGCCGGGACAGGGGGCCATGGCTACACCTTC
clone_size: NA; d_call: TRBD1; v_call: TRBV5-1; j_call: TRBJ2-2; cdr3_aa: CASSRTLQGAGTGELFF; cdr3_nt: TGCGCCAGCAGCCGCACTTTACAGGGGGCAGGGACCGGGGAGCTGTTTTTT
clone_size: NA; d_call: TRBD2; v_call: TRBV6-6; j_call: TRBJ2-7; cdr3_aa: CASTPSTSGADHEQYF; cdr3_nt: TGTGCCAGCACCCCATCGACTAGCGGGGCTGACCACGAGCAGTACTTC
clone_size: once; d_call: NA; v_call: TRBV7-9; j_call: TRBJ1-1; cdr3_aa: CATRSGNTEAFF; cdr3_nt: TGTGCCACCAGATCGGGGAACACTGAAGCTTTCTTT
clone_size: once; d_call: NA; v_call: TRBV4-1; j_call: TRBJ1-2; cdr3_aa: CASSPGSLSTARGYTF; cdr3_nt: TGCGCCAGCAGCCCAGGTTCTCTATCGACCGCGCGAGGCTACACCTTC
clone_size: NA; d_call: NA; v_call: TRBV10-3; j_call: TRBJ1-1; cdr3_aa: CATQLVPERQQDTEAFF; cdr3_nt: TGTGCCACTCAATTAGTTCCCGAGAGGCAGCAGGACACTGAAGCTTTCTTT
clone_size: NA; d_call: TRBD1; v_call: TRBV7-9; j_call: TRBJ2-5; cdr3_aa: CASSLMRTGGIQETQYF; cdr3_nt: TGTGCCAGCAGCTTAATGAGGACAGGGGGAATCCAAGAGACCCAGTACTTC
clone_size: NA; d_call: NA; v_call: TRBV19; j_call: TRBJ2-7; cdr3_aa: CASSALSLAEQYF; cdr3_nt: TGTGCCAGCTCGGCTCTTTCCCTGGCCGAGCAGTACTTC
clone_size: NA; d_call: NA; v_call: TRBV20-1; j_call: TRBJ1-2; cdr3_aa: CSASENYGYTF; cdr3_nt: TGCAGTGCCTCTGAAAACTATGGCTACACCTTC
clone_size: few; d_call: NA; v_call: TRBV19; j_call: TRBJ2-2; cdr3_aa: CASSIHLVGRELFF; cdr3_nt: TGTGCCAGTAGTATACACCTGGTGGGCCGGGAGCTGTTTTTT
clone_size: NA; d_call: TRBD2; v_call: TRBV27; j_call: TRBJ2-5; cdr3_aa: CASSPGTTDGTQYF; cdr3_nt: TGTGCCAGCAGTCCCGGGACTACGGATGGGACCCAGTACTTC
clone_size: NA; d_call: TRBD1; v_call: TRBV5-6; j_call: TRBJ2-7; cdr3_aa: CASSFVGRGLNEQYF; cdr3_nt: TGTGCCAGCAGCTTCGTCGGCAGGGGGCTCAACGAGCAGTACTTC
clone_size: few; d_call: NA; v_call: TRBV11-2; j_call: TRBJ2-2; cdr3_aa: CASSLDMARELFF; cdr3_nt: TGTGCCAGCAGCTTAGATATGGCCCGGGAGCTGTTTTTT
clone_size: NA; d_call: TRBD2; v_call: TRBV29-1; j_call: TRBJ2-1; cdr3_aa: CSVVPGTSGINEQFF; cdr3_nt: TGCAGCGTTGTCCCTGGGACTAGTGGGATAAATGAGCAGTTCTTC
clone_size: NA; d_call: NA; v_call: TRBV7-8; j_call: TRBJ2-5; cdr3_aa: CASSLGPTGQETQYF; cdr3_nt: TGTGCCAGCAGCTTAGGCCCGACGGGCCAAGAGACCCAGTACTTC